Listed below are T cell receptor beta chains from one sample, sequenced in a study of T cells in Graves' hyperthyroidism and ophthalmopathy. TCRdb re-called the multiplex PCR reads through MiXCR, storing one row per CDR3 protein. This sample has 500,000 to 600,000 distinct CDR3 sequences, with roughly 46% found just once. Sequencing was performed on peripheral blood or thyroid tissue (not recorded which). The receptors shown here come from an adult woman with Graves' disease, either hyperthyroidism or ophthalmopathy (not recorded which). The CDR3 runs from the conserved cysteine through the conserved F or W. Each record gives: J gene, V gene, clone size, D gene, CDR3 DNA, CDR3 protein. D genes are given only for firm matches. Expanded clones are given a class, and other clones once, few, many or no size at all.

>TRBJ1-1|TRBV25-1|.|.
TGTGTCAGCAGTTCCCCAGGGTTCAACACTGAAGCTTTCTTT
CVSSSPGFNTEAFF
>TRBJ1-6|TRBV2|.|.
TGTGCCAGCAGTGCTGGGAGAGTGAGGAATTCACCCCTCCACTTT
CASSAGRVRNSPLHF
>TRBJ2-2|TRBV10-3|.|.
TGTGCCATCAGTGAGTCGGTAGGGGAGCTGTTTTTT
CAISESVGELFF
>TRBJ2-2|TRBV11-1|.|.
TGTGCCAGCAGCTTAGTAGACTTGGAGCTGTTTTTT
CASSLVDLELFF
>TRBJ2-7|TRBV29-1|few|.
TGCAGCGTCGAAAAGGGACCGACCTACGAGCAGTACTTC
CSVEKGPTYEQYF
>TRBJ2-6|TRBV2|.|.
TGTGCCAGCAGCGTCTACACCGGCTCTGGGGCCAACGTCCTGACTTTC
CASSVYTGSGANVLTF
>TRBJ1-2|TRBV20-1|.|.
TGCAGTGCAGGAGACAACAACTATGGCTACACCTTC
CSAGDNNYGYTF
>TRBJ2-7|TRBV29-1|many|.
TGCAGCGTTGGGGGTCCCACCTACGAGCAGTACTTC
CSVGGPTYEQYF
>TRBJ1-6|TRBV27|many|.
TGTGCCAGCAGCGGCGGGTCAGGACTCCCCCTCCACTTT
CASSGGSGLPLHF
>TRBJ2-7|TRBV7-9|many|TRBD2
TGTGCCAGCAGCACTACCGGGACTAGCCGCGAGCAGTACTTC
CASSTTGTSREQYF
>TRBJ1-1|TRBV12-3/TRBV12-4|few|.
TGTGCCAGCAGTTTCGAGGGAAGCGGCACTGAAGCTTTCTTT
CASSFEGSGTEAFF
>TRBJ1-3|TRBV29-1|many|.
TGCAGCGTTTTGATGAGAGACACCATATATTTT
CSVLMRDTIYF
>TRBJ2-7|TRBV10-3|once|.
TGTGCCATCAGTGAAAGGACGGCCTACGAGCAGTACTTC
CAISERTAYEQYF
>TRBJ2-7|TRBV15|many|.
TGTGCCACCAGTGTGGGAGACACCTACGAGCAGTACTTC
CATSVGDTYEQYF
>TRBJ1-5|TRBV12-3/TRBV12-4|.|TRBD1
TGTGCCAGCAGTCTGGGACAGGGATCGGGAGAGCATTTT
CASSLGQGSGEHF
>TRBJ1-2|TRBV2|.|.
TGTGCCAGCGGGAATGCGGGGAGAGACGGCTACACCTTC
CASGNAGRDGYTF
>TRBJ2-1|TRBV11-2|.|.
TGTGCCAGCAGCGGTCACAATGAGCAGTTCTTC
CASSGHNEQFF
>TRBJ2-5|TRBV3-1|many|TRBD2
TGTGCCAGCAGCCAACCGCTCAGGTCTAGCGGGATAGGAGAGACCCAGTACTTC
CASSQPLRSSGIGETQYF
>TRBJ2-2|TRBV30|.|TRBD2
TGTGCCGCAATAGCGGGAGGGTCCGGGGAGCTGTTTTTT
CAAIAGGSGELFF
>TRBJ1-2|TRBV20-1|few|TRBD1
TGCAGTGCTAGAGGAGACAGGGGAAACTATGGCTACACCTTC
CSARGDRGNYGYTF
>TRBJ1-1|TRBV10-2|.|.
TGCGCCAGCAGTGAGTCGGGTCCAGGGAGGGACACTGAAGCTTTCTTT
CASSESGPGRDTEAFF
>TRBJ1-6|TRBV5-1|.|.
TGCGCCAGCAGCTTGGAACAGGGTAGTTCACCCCTCCACTTT
CASSLEQGSSPLHF
>TRBJ1-6|TRBV20-1|many|.
TGCAGTGCTAGAGATCTTGGGCATTCACCCCTCCACTTT
CSARDLGHSPLHF
>TRBJ2-2|TRBV5-1|.|TRBD2
TGCGCCAGCAGCTTTCGCGGGAGTTACGCGGGAGGGACCGGGGAGCTGTTTTTT
CASSFRGSYAGGTGELFF
>TRBJ2-2|TRBV7-9|.|.
TGTGCCAGCAGCTTAGTCCCCCGAACGCTTCTCGGGGAGCTGTTTTTT
CASSLVPRTLLGELFF
>TRBJ2-5|TRBV29-1|many|.
TGCAGCGTTGAAGATCGCTTTACCCAGTACTTC
CSVEDRFTQYF
>TRBJ2-7|TRBV2|many|TRBD2
TGTGCCAGCAGTGAACTAGCGGGGGGATTGGGGGAGCAGTACTTC
CASSELAGGLGEQYF
>TRBJ2-7|TRBV20-1|.|TRBD1
TGCAGTGCTCATACAGGGGGCAACGAGCAGTACTTC
CSAHTGGNEQYF
>TRBJ1-6|TRBV20-1|.|TRBD1
TGCAGTGCTACTCAGGGACAGGGTGAATGGTCACCCCTCCACTTT
CSATQGQGEWSPLHF
>TRBJ2-7|TRBV5-5|.|.
TGTGCCAGCAGCTTGGGGCCCAACACCTACGAGCAGTACTTC
CASSLGPNTYEQYF
>TRBJ1-2|TRBV7-9|many|TRBD1
TGTGCCAGCAGCTCCTGGGACAGGGGGAACTATGGCCACACCTTC
CASSSWDRGNYGHTF
>TRBJ2-2|TRBV7-8|.|TRBD1
TGTGCCAGCAGCAAAAAACAGGGGCCGCTTTGGGAGCTGTTTTTT
CASSKKQGPLWELFF
>TRBJ1-1|TRBV7-2|many|.
TGTGCCAGCAGCTTCCAAAGGGACACTGAAGCTTTCTTT
CASSFQRDTEAFF
>TRBJ1-2|TRBV6-5|.|.
TGTGCCATCAGTTACTTGGGGGTTCAAGGGAACTATGGCTACACCTTC
CAISYLGVQGNYGYTF
>TRBJ2-5|TRBV7-2|few|.
TGTGCCAGCAGCAACGGAAGGGATTGGCGTGAGACCCAGTACTTC
CASSNGRDWRETQYF
>TRBJ1-5|TRBV20-1|once|TRBD1
TGCAGTGCTAGTAGAAACCGGGACAGGGAGGGGCAGCCCCAGCATTTT
CSASRNRDREGQPQHF
>TRBJ2-7|TRBV20-1|.|TRBD2
TGCAGTGCTGGATCCCGCGGGGGAGCCGAGCAGTACTTC
CSAGSRGGAEQYF
>TRBJ2-6|TRBV7-2|few|.
TGTGCCAAAACACAGGGATCTGGGGCCAACGTCCTGACTTTC
CAKTQGSGANVLTF
>TRBJ1-2|TRBV2|few|.
TGTGCCAGCAGTCAGGACAGCTCATCGACGGGCTACACCTTC
CASSQDSSSTGYTF
>TRBJ2-1|TRBV7-2|.|.
TGTGCCAGCAGCTTAGATTGGGGCGCCTTAGAGCAGTTCTTC
CASSLDWGALEQFF
>TRBJ1-6|TRBV9|few|.
TGTGCCAGCAGCGAAAGCCAACATAATTCACCCCTCCACTTT
CASSESQHNSPLHF
>TRBJ2-7|TRBV9|many|TRBD2
TGTGCCAGCAGTTTAGCGGGAGTTTCCTCCTACGAGCAGTACTTC
CASSLAGVSSYEQYF
>TRBJ2-7|TRBV7-9|.|TRBD2
TGTGCCAGCAGCCGCGGACTAGCGGGATCCGAGCAGTACTTC
CASSRGLAGSEQYF
>TRBJ2-7|TRBV2|many|.
TGTGCCAGCAGGCGACCGGGCACGGAATCCTACGAGCAGTACTTC
CASRRPGTESYEQYF
>TRBJ1-5|TRBV11-2|many|.
TGTGCCAGCAGCTTAGACCTGGGTTCAAGTCAGCCCCAGCATTTT
CASSLDLGSSQPQHF
>TRBJ1-1|TRBV7-9|.|.
TGTGCCAGCAGTTTATTGGGGGGGAACGCTGAAGCTTTCTTT
CASSLLGGNAEAFF
>TRBJ1-5|TRBV6-1|.|TRBD1
TGTGCCAGCAGCTCTGACAGGGGGAGGTGGACCCAGCATTTT
CASSSDRGRWTQHF
>TRBJ1-2|TRBV28|.|.
TGTGCCAGCAGTCTGGCCCCGGCTATTAACTATGGCTACACCTTC
CASSLAPAINYGYTF
>TRBJ1-4|TRBV15|.|.
TGTGCCACCAGCAGAAGTCCCGTTGTTGCAACTAATGAAAAACTGTTTTTT
CATSRSPVVATNEKLFF
>TRBJ2-7|TRBV6-5|.|TRBD1
TGTGCCAGCACCCGGGGACAGGATCCCTACGAGCAGTACTTC
CASTRGQDPYEQYF
>TRBJ2-7|TRBV7-9|.|TRBD1
TGCGCCAGCCGCTCGGGACAGGGAGGAAGAGACGAGCAGTACTTC
CASRSGQGGRDEQYF
>TRBJ1-5|TRBV28|.|.
TGTGCCAGCAGTCCTCCCTCAGGGGCCCCTCTTGAGCCCCAGCATTTT
CASSPPSGAPLEPQHF
>TRBJ2-6|TRBV11-2|.|.
TGTGCCAGCAGCACTAACGTCCTGACTTTC
CASSTNVLTF
>TRBJ1-5|TRBV7-2|.|.
TGTGCCAGCAGCCACCGGGGTGGCAATCAGCCCCAGCATTTT
CASSHRGGNQPQHF
>TRBJ2-1|TRBV13|.|.
TGTGCCAGCAGCCCTACAGGGAGAGTGAGGAATGAGCAGTTCTTC
CASSPTGRVRNEQFF